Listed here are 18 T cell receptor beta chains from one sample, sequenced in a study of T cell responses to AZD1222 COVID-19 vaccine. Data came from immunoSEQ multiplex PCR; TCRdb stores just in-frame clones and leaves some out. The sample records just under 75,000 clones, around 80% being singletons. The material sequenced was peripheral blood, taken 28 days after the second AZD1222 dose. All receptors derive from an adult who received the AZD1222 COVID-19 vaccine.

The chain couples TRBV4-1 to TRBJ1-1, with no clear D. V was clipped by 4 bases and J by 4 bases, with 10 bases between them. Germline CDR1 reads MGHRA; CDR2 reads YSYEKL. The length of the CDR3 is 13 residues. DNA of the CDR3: TGCGCCAGCAGCCGGGGAGGGAGCACTGAAGCTTTCTTT. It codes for CASSRGGSTEAFF.

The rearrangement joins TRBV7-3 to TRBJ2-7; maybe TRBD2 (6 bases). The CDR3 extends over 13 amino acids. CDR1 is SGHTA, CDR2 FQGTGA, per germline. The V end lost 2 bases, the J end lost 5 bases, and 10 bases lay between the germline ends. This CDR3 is CASSLGGENEQYF. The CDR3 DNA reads TGTGCCAGCAGCTTAGGAGGGGAGAACGAGCAGTACTTC.

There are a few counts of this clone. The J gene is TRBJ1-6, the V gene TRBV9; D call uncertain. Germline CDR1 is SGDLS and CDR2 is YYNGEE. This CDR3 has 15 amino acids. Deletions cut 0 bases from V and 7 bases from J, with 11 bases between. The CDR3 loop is CASSVDEGGNSPLHF. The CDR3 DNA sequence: TGTGCCAGCAGCGTAGATGAGGGAGGAAATTCACCCCTCCACTTT.

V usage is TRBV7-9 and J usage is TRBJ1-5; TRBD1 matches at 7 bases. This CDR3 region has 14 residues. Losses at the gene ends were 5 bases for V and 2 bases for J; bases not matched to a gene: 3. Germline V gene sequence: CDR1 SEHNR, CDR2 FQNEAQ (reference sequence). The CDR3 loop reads CASSPGTGNQPQHF. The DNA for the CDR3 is TGTGCCAGCAGCCCCGGGACAGGCAATCAGCCCCAGCATTTT. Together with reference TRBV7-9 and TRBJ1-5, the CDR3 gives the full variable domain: DTGVSQNPRHKITKRGQNVTFRCDPISEHNRLYWYRQTLGQGPEFLTYFQNEAQLEKSRLLSDRFSAERPKGSFSTLEIQRTEQGDSAMYLCASSPGTGNQPQHFGDGTRLSIL.

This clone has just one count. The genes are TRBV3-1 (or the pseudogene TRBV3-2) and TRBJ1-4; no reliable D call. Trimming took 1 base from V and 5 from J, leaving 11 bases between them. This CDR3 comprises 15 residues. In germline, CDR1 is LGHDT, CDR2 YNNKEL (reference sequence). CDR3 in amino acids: CASSQGETYNEKLFF. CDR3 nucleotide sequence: TGTGCCAGCAGCCAAGGCGAGACCTACAATGAAAAACTGTTTTTT.

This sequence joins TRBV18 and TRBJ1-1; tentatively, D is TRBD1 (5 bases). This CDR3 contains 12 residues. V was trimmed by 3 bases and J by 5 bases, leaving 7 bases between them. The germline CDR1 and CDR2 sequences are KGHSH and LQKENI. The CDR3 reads CASSPGATEAFF. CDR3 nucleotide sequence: TGTGCCAGCTCACCTGGGGCGACTGAAGCTTTCTTT.

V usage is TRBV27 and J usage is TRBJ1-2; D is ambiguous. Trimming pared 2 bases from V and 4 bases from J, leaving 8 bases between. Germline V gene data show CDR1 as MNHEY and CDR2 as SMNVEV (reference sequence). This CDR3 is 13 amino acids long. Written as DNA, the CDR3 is TGTGCCAGCAGTTTACGGCCGCGCTATGGCTACACCTTC. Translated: CASSLRPRYGYTF.

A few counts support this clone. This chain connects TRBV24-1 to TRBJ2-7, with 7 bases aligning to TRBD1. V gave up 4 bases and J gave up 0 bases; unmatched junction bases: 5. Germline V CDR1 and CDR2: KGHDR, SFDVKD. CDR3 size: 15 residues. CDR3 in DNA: TGTGCCACCAGTGACCCGGGACAGAGCTCCTACGAGCAGTACTTC. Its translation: CATSDPGQSSYEQYF.

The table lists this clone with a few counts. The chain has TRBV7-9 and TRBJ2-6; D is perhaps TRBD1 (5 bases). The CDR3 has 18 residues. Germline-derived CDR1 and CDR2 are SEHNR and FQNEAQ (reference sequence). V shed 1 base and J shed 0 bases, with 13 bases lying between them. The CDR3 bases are TGTGCCAGCAGCTTAGTCTCGTCAGGGAACTCTGGGGCCAACGTCCTGACTTTC. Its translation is CASSLVSSGNSGANVLTF.

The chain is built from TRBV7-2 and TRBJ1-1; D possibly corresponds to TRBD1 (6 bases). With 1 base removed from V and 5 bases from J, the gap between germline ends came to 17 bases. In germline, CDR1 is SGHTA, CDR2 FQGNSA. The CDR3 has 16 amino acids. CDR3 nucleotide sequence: TGTGCCAGCAGCTTAGGGGACATTAGGGGTCTTACTGAAGCTTTCTTT. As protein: CASSLGDIRGLTEAFF. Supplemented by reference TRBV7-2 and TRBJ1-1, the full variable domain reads GAGVSQSPSNKVTEKGKDVELRCDPISGHTALYWYRQSLGQGLEFLIYFQGNSAPDKSGLPSDRFSAERTGGSVSTLTIQRTQQEDSAVYLCASSLGDIRGLTEAFFGQGTRLTVV.

The CDR3 spells CASSLDATNEKLFF. In DNA, the CDR3 is TGTGCCAGCAGCCTAGATGCAACTAATGAAAAACTGTTTTTT. This sequence joins TRBV5-4 and TRBJ1-4; no clear D. V dropped 4 bases and J dropped 0 bases, with 7 bases sitting between them. The CDR3 is 14 residues long. CDR1 and CDR2 from the germline V gene are SGHNT and YYREEE (reference sequence). The full variable domain, completed using reference TRBV5-4 and TRBJ1-4, is ETGVTQSPTHLIKTRGQQVTLRCSSQSGHNTVSWYQQALGQGPQFIFQYYREEENGRGNFPPRFSGLQFPNYSSELNVNALELDDSALYLCASSLDATNEKLFFGSGTQLSVL.

The CDR3 reads CASSVLGAGGELFF. In DNA, the CDR3 is TGTGCCAGCAGCGTATTGGGGGCCGGCGGGGAGCTGTTTTTT. The chain couples TRBV9 to TRBJ2-2; D is perhaps TRBD1 (6 bases). The CDR3 has 14 residues. Trimming removed 1 base from V and 7 bases from J, with 11 bases in between. Looked up from germline, CDR1 is SGDLS and CDR2 is YYNGEE.

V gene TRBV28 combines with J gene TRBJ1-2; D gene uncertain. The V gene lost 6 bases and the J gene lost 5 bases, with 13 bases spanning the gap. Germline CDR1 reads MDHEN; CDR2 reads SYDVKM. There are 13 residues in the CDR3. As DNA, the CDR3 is TGTGCCAGCAGAGACCCCAAGGGTTATGGCTACACCTTC. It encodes CASRDPKGYGYTF.

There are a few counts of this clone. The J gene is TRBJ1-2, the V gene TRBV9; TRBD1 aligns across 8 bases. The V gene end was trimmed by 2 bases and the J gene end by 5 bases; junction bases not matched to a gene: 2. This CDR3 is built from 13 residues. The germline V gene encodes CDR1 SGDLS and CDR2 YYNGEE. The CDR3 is CASSVQGAYGYTF. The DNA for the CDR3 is TGTGCCAGCAGCGTGCAGGGGGCTTATGGCTACACCTTC.

CDR3: CASSEWSTGINYNEQFF. As DNA, the CDR3 is TGTGCCAGCAGTGAGTGGTCGACAGGGATTAACTACAATGAGCAGTTCTTC. This chain links TRBV27 with TRBJ2-1, with 7 bases that match TRBD1. V shed 5 bases and J 3 bases; nucleotides not matched to a gene: 13. The CDR3 spans 17 residues. Germline CDR1 and CDR2: MNHEY and SMNVEV (reference sequence).

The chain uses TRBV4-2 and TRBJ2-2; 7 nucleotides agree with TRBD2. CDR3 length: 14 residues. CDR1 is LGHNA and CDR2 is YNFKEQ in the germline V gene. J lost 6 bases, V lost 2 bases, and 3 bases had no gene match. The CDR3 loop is CASSQQGGAGELFF. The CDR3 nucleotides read TGTGCCAGCAGCCAACAGGGAGGGGCCGGGGAGCTGTTTTTT.

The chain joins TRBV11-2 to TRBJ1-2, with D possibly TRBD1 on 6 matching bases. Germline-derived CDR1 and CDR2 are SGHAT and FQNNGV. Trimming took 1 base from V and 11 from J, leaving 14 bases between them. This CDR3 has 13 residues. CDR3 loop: CASSLGQGIMYTF. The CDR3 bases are TGTGCCAGCAGCTTAGGGCAGGGGATCATGTACACCTTC.

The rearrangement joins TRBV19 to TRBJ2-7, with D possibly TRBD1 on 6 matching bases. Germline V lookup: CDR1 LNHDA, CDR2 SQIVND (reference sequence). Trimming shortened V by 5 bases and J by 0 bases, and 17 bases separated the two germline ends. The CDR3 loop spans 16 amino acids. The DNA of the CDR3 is TGTGCCAGTAGTTTTCTCAGGGGATCGGGCTCCTACGAGCAGTACTTC. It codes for CASSFLRGSGSYEQYF.